This TCR beta chain was recorded in a study of shared clonotypes between healthy human individuals. Study-wide background: Sampling drew on donors who were a couple of women and three men aged 18 to 49.

The method was immunoSEQ multiplex PCR; TCRdb's version includes in-frame clones alone and lacks a portion of them. Among roughly 590,000 clones, roughly 95% were seen once, and the ten largest hold 0.1% to 0.11%. This clone was detected once. In the naive CD8 group, cells lacked CD45RO and were positively selected for CCR7, so terminally differentiated effector memory CD45RA+ cells were left out. Those who donated, Caucasian adults without exception, all lived in Nashville, Tennessee. The sequence was collected from a woman in her thirties in good health. The specimen was naive CD8+ T cells sorted from blood.

CDR3 in amino acids: CASSRLVAETQYF. Written as DNA, the CDR3 is TGTGCCAGCAGCCGACTAGTTGCGGAGACCCAGTACTTC. The rearrangement joins TRBV6-5 to TRBJ2-5; D might be TRBD2 (6 bases). Trimming removed 6 bases from V and 5 bases from J, with 13 bases in between. CDR1 is MNHEY and CDR2 is SVGAGI in the germline V gene. The CDR3 totals 13 residues.